A single T cell receptor beta chain is shown here with its context. Germline values: CDR1 LGHNA, CDR2 YSLEER. Trimming took 1 base from V and 10 from J; bases not matched to a gene: 10. This CDR3 comprises 16 residues. The sample is drawn from a study of shared T cell receptors in the human thymus. Only in-frame clones appear in the TCRdb table, and some are missing; sequencing was by immunoSEQ multiplex PCR. This sample carries hundreds of thousands of clones, 80% to 90% of them seen once, and the ten largest clones take 0.0094%. These data also featured in a second study, about human thymus T cells. This second study says: Infants served as donors; they were healthy and Finnish and were having corrective surgery for congenital heart defects. Corrective cardiac surgery supplied the resected thymus tissue. Highly overlapping thymic repertoires among unrelated individuals were reported in related research.

Input material: thymocytes. The clonotype comes from a boy less than two years old with a congenital heart defect. The chain couples TRBV4-3 to TRBJ2-1; TRBD1 matches at 10 bases. CDR3 nucleotides: TGCGCCAGCAGCCAAGGATCCCGACAGGGGGCGAACGAGCAGTTCTTC. Translating gives CASSQGSRQGANEQFF.